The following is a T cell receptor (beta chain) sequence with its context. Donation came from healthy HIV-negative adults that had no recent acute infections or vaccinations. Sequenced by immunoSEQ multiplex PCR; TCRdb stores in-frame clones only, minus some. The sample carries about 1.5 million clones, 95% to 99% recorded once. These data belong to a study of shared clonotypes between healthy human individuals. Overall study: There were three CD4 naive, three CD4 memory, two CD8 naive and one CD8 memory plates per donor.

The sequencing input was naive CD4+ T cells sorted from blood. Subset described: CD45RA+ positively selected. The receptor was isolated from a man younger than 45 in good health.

For the CDR3, the DNA is TGTGCCAGCAGCTTAGTAAGGTCCGGAGGGAGTGGAAACACCATATATTTT. Encoded protein: CASSLVRSGGSGNTIYF. The genes are TRBV11-2 and TRBJ1-3; no definite D call. The CDR3 has 17 residues. Germline V lookup: CDR1 SGHAT, CDR2 FQNNGV. Between the trimmed V and J ends, which lost 1 base and 3 bases, there was a span of 16 bases.